These T cell receptor beta chains were read from a single sample in a study of blood T cell repertoires in COVID-19. Clones were sequenced by immunoSEQ multiplex PCR, and TCRdb holds only the in-frame ones, with some missing. The sample contains approximately 38,000 clones, around 90% of which appear only once. Material: peripheral blood. All receptors come from a woman in her sixties or seventies with active COVID-19. The conserved cysteine and the conserved F or W are not part of the CDR3 here. Only some rows state a clone size, as once, few, many or a class for expanded clones.

CDR3 protein | clone size | V gene | CDR3 length | J gene
ASSFSGGGYEQY | . | TRBV7-2 | 12 | TRBJ2-7
ASSETGMNAAKNIQY | . | TRBV11-3 | 15 | TRBJ2-4
ASSPQGLSFDEQF | . | TRBV9 | 13 | TRBJ2-1
ASSPGDEQF | . | TRBV5-4 | 9 | TRBJ2-1
ASSVLGQLYGYT | . | TRBV5-6 | 12 | TRBJ1-2
ASSLATDYGYT | . | TRBV7-9 | 11 | TRBJ1-2
ASSFPGGGHEQY | . | TRBV7-2 | 12 | TRBJ2-7
ASSLGLRGGTLVTQY | few | TRBV7-8 | 15 | TRBJ2-5
ASSLGQRGPWDTQY | . | TRBV5-1 | 14 | TRBJ2-3
ASSLRWETGFGNTIY | . | TRBV5-5 | 15 | TRBJ1-3
ASSGKDRGVTEAF | . | TRBV5-1 | 13 | TRBJ1-1
ASSQVSGQETQY | . | TRBV4-1 | 12 | TRBJ2-5
ASSQDHRGYEQY | . | TRBV4-3 | 12 | TRBJ2-7
ASSAYSSGGAEDTQY | . | TRBV9 | 15 | TRBJ2-3
ASSRPLAGYNEQF | . | TRBV4-1 | 13 | TRBJ2-1
ASSFRTPSTDTQY | . | TRBV7-9 | 13 | TRBJ2-3
AWSAPSAGGYNEQF | . | TRBV30 | 14 | TRBJ2-1
ASSFPGDGETQY | once | TRBV5-1 | 12 | TRBJ2-5